This T cell receptor beta chain was identified during a study of blood T cell repertoires in COVID-19. The wider study: Acute and convalescent COVID-19 samples came from the United States, Italy and Spain. Nucleic acid was either cDNA or gDNA, and it came from T cells, B-cell-depleted T cells, or PBMCs.

The CDR3 is made up of 16 amino acids. The V end lost 5 bases, the J end lost 5 bases, and 21 bases lay between the germline ends. Germline CDR1 is LNHDA and CDR2 is SQIVND (reference sequence). Original analysis: Estimated nucleated cell counts came from reference gene primer amplification. Repertoires were generated with immunoSEQ multiplex PCR, while TCRdb's copy carries only in-frame clones and drops some. The V and J calls and the clone size are those of that table, but D and trimming were determined from the DNA. Of some 150,000 clones in the sample, roughly 90% were seen once. V gene TRBV19 combines with J gene TRBJ2-5; D might be TRBD2 (6 bases). The sample comprised peripheral blood. The receptor's source is a human donor in a cohort sampled during active COVID-19. The CDR3 nucleotides read TGTGCCAGTAGTTCCCCCCGCGGGCGGGACGGCGAGACCCAGTACTTC. This encodes CASSSPRGRDGETQYF.